This T cell receptor (beta chain) is from a study of T cell responses to AZD1222 COVID-19 vaccine. Whole-study findings and limits: Spike as a whole was targeted by vaccine-associated CD4 TCRs, dominant at 160-218 and 743-854. Scientists sampled the repertoires only once the peak T cell response had passed. There were mostly white British donors and more females than males, and clonal diversity was possibly underestimated. Variant regions that are unmutated are reportedly the target of nearly half of spike-specific TCRs.

The CDR3 is made up of 13 amino acids. From germline, CDR1 is SNHLY and CDR2 FYNNEI. The ends were cut back, 6 bases at V and 6 bases at J, with 12 bases in the middle. The method was immunoSEQ multiplex PCR; TCRdb's version includes in-frame clones alone and lacks a portion of them. The table has around 110,000 clones, more than 80% seen once. A word on this clone: Its specificity is unknown.

The chain joins TRBV2 to TRBJ1-3; D gene ambiguous. The input for sequencing was peripheral blood, taken on day 0 of AZD1222 vaccination. The TCR sequence derives from an adult in good health. The CDR3 bases are TGTGCCAGCAGCGTCGGCCGGGCAAACACCATATATTTT. Its protein is CASSVGRANTIYF.